A selection of T cell receptor beta chains follows, all from one sample in a study of blood T cell repertoires in COVID-19. Using immunoSEQ multiplex PCR, the repertoire was profiled, and TCRdb retains in-frame clones only, with some absent. The profile shows 66,000 or so clones, 70% to 90% of them singletons. Specimen: peripheral blood. The receptors come from a middle-aged man with active COVID-19. CDR3s include the opening cysteine and the closing phenylalanine or tryptophan. A D gene is named only where the DNA matches it firmly. Clone size is stated in some rows and not others, as once, few, many or a class when expanded.

j_gene,d_gene,abundance,v_gene,CDR3nt,CDR3aa
TRBJ2-1,TRBD2,NA,TRBV3-1/TRBV3-2,TGTGCCAGCAGCCGGGGGGGGATTCGGGATGAGCAGTTCTTC,CASSRGGIRDEQFF
TRBJ1-6,NA,NA,TRBV4-1,TGCGCCAGCAGCCAAGCCCCTCTGAGTAGGACAGCTAATTCACCCCTCCACTTT,CASSQAPLSRTANSPLHF
TRBJ2-3,TRBD1,NA,TRBV5-1,TGCGCCAGCAGACGGGACAGGGAGACAGATACGCAGTATTTT,CASRRDRETDTQYF
TRBJ1-2,TRBD1,once,TRBV7-9,TGTGCCAGCAGTTACACAAAACAGGGGACCAACTATGGCTACACCTTC,CASSYTKQGTNYGYTF
TRBJ2-2,NA,few,TRBV7-9,TGTGCCAGCAGCCCCTCCGGGGAGCTGTTTTTT,CASSPSGELFF
TRBJ2-1,TRBD2,NA,TRBV6-6,TGTGCCAGCAGTTCCCCGGGAGGAGCGGATGAGCAGTTCTTC,CASSSPGGADEQFF
TRBJ2-1,NA,once,TRBV15,TGTGCCACCAGCAGAGATCAAGGGCCGGGGGATGAGCAGTTCTTC,CATSRDQGPGDEQFF
TRBJ2-5,NA,NA,TRBV27,TGTGCCAGCAGGAGGGCAGGCCGAGAGACCCAGTACTTC,CASRRAGRETQYF
TRBJ1-2,NA,NA,TRBV5-1,TGCGCCAGCAGCTTGGTCCCGACAGACTATGGCTACACCTTC,CASSLVPTDYGYTF
TRBJ2-4,TRBD2,NA,TRBV9,TGTGCCAGCAGTCCGAGCGGGAGAGGAAACATTCAGTACTTC,CASSPSGRGNIQYF
TRBJ2-1,NA,NA,TRBV4-1,TGCGCCAGCAGCCAAGATAGCGGTGGCTACAATGAGCAGTTCTTC,CASSQDSGGYNEQFF
TRBJ2-1,TRBD2,NA,TRBV7-2,TGTGCCAGCAGCTTTCAGGCGGGGGCCTACAATGAGCAGTTCTTC,CASSFQAGAYNEQFF
TRBJ2-5,TRBD1,NA,TRBV5-4,TGTGCCAGCAGCGTTCCGGGACAGGGACAAGAGACCCAGTACTTC,CASSVPGQGQETQYF
TRBJ1-3,TRBD1,once,TRBV12-3/TRBV12-4,TGTGCCAGCAGCTTTACACACAGGGGGATCCAGGGTTTT,CASSFTHRGIQGF
TRBJ1-1,TRBD1,NA,TRBV20-1,TGCAGTGCTCCCGGGACAGATGAAGCTTTCTTT,CSAPGTDEAFF
TRBJ2-5,NA,NA,TRBV5-6,TGTGCCAGCAGCCTGGGGCCAACGGAGGAGACCCAGTACTTC,CASSLGPTEETQYF
TRBJ1-5,TRBD1,few,TRBV15,TGTGCCACCAGCAGAGTGGGACAGGGCCAGCCCCAGCATTTT,CATSRVGQGQPQHF
TRBJ2-3,NA,once,TRBV15,TGTGCCACCAGCAGGCGACTTGGGGGGAGCACAGATACGCAGTATTTT,CATSRRLGGSTDTQYF
TRBJ2-7,NA,NA,TRBV5-1,TGCGCCAGCAGCTTGGGGCAGGGGGGCCACGAGCAGTACTTC,CASSLGQGGHEQYF
TRBJ1-5,TRBD1,NA,TRBV4-1,TGCGCCAGCAGCCAAGAACCGACAGGGTATCAGCCCCAGCATTTT,CASSQEPTGYQPQHF
TRBJ2-5,NA,NA,TRBV6-5,TGTGCCAGCAGTTACACTCAGGTCCAAGAGACCCAGTACTTC,CASSYTQVQETQYF
TRBJ2-1,TRBD2,NA,TRBV30,TGTGCCTGGACTAGCGGAACCAATGAGCAGTTCTTC,CAWTSGTNEQFF